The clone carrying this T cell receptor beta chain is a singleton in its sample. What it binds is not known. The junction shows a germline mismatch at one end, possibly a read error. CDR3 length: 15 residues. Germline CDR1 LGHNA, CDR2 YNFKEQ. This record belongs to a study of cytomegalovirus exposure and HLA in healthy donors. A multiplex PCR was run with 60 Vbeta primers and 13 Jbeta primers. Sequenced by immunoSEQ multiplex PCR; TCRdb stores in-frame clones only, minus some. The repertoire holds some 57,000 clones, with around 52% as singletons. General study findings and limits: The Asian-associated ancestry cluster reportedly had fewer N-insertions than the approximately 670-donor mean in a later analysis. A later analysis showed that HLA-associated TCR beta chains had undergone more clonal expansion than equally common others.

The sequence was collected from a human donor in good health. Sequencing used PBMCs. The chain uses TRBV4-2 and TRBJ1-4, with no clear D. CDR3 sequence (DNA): TGTGCCAGCAGCCGCGAAGGTGCAACTAATGAAAAACCGTTTTTT. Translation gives CASSREGATNEKPFF.